The 9 T cell receptor beta chains below were found in one sample sequenced in a study of cytomegalovirus exposure and HLA in healthy donors. PCR primers comprised 60 Vbeta and 13 Jbeta primers. Method: immunoSEQ multiplex PCR; TCRdb's copy keeps in-frame clones and lacks some. Counted here are about 160,000 clones, around 80% occurring once; the ten biggest clones make up about 1.6%. Sequenced material: PBMCs. These receptors all come from a girl aged 10 to 17 in good health and CMV-seropositive.

The chain is built from TRBV4-3 and TRBJ2-7, with 7 bases lining up with TRBD2. CDR1 is LGHNA and CDR2 is YSLEER in the germline V gene. This CDR3 region has 16 residues. The V and J ends lost 2 bases and 3 bases, in that order; junction bases with no gene match: 10. CDR3 sequence (DNA): TGCGCCAGCAGCCAATCATGGCGTTCGGGGGGCTACGAGCAGTACTTC. Its translation: CASSQSWRSGGYEQYF.

This clone was detected a few times. The chain couples TRBV7-9 to TRBJ2-1; TRBD2 matches at 13 bases. CDR1 is SEHNR and CDR2 is FQNEAQ in the germline V gene (reference sequence). J lost 8 bases, V lost 4 bases, and 8 bases had no gene match. This CDR3 has 16 amino acids. The DNA of the CDR3 is TGTGCCAGCAGCTCGCCGACTAGCGGGGGGAACCATGAGCAGTTCTTC. Protein product: CASSSPTSGGNHEQFF.

CDR3 DNA sequence: TGTGCCAGCCGTGCGGGATCCCGCTATGGCTACACCTTC. Its protein is CASRAGSRYGYTF. The J gene is TRBJ1-2, the V gene TRBV19; D is unclear. Germline-derived CDR1 and CDR2 are LNHDA and SQIVND (reference sequence). The CDR3 length is 13 residues. V lost 9 bases, J lost 4 bases, and 15 bases lay in between.

The chain joins TRBV5-4 to TRBJ2-7; TRBD2 might be the D (5 bases). Deletions cut 1 base from V and 0 bases from J, with 8 bases between. The CDR3 length is 14 residues. Per germline, CDR1 SGHNT and CDR2 YYREEE (reference sequence). The CDR3 here is CASSLSGNSYEQYF. CDR3 coding DNA: TGTGCCAGCAGCTTGTCGGGGAACTCCTACGAGCAGTACTTC.

CDR3 in DNA: TGTGCCAGCAGCTTAAGACAGGGGAGGTCCTACGAGCAGTACTTC. As protein: CASSLRQGRSYEQYF. This rearrangement joins TRBV7-3 to TRBJ2-7; 8 nucleotides agree with TRBD1. V lost 1 base to trimming and J lost 1 base; unmatched junction nucleotides: 3. Looked up from germline, CDR1 is SGHTA and CDR2 is FQGTGA. This CDR3 has 15 residues.

The genes are TRBV9 and TRBJ2-2; no clear D gene. This CDR3 is built from 12 residues. V was pared by 3 bases and J by 8 bases, with 8 bases between. Germline V gives CDR1 SGDLS, CDR2 YYNGEE. The CDR3 DNA follows: TGTGCCAGCAGCGAGAGCCCTGGGGAGCTGTTTTTT. It translates to CASSESPGELFF.

This clone turned up a few times. The rearrangement joins TRBV10-1 to TRBJ1-5, with TRBD1 identical over 8 bases. The CDR3 totals 20 residues. Germline CDR1 and CDR2: WNHNN and SYGVQD (reference sequence). Trimming at V came to 5 bases and at J to 2 bases, leaving 20 bases not matched to a gene. CDR3 in DNA: TGCGCCAGCAGTATCATAACTACCGAAGACAGGGGTGATGGCAATCAGCCCCAGCATTTT. Encoded protein: CASSIITTEDRGDGNQPQHF.

This chain uses TRBV5-1 with TRBJ1-2, with no clear D. The CDR3 covers 15 residues. The V and J ends lost 0 bases and 4 bases respectively, with 13 bases between them. CDR1 SGHRS and CDR2 YFSETQ come from the germline V gene. CDR3 nucleotides: TGCGCCAGCAGCTTGGGCTCGGGTTTGGGCTATGGCTACACCTTC. Its translation is CASSLGSGLGYGYTF.

The rearrangement joins TRBV11-3 to TRBJ2-7; D possibly corresponds to TRBD2 (6 bases). CDR1 SGHNT and CDR2 YENEEA come from the germline V gene. Deletions cut 2 bases from V and 2 bases from J, with 16 bases between. The CDR3 totals 16 residues. The CDR3 loop is CASSLSAASAAYEQYF. DNA for the CDR3: TGTGCCAGCAGCTTATCCGCGGCTAGCGCCGCCTACGAGCAGTACTTC.